The rows below give T cell receptor beta chains drawn from one sample of a study of cytomegalovirus exposure and HLA in healthy donors. Profiling relied on immunoSEQ multiplex PCR, and the TCRdb table lists in-frame clones only, not all of them. The table includes 150,000 to 200,000 clones, 65% to 80% detected once. Input material: PBMCs. These receptors all come from a woman younger than 45 in good health and CMV-seronegative. CDR3s include the opening cysteine and the closing phenylalanine or tryptophan. Each record gives: clone size, V gene, J gene, D gene, CDR3 protein, CDR3 DNA. The D gene is left open where the match is weak. Size values are once, few and many counts, or a class for expanded clones, and some rows have none.

abundance: -
v_gene: TRBV7-9
j_gene: TRBJ2-7
d_gene: TRBD1
CDR3aa: CASSPGTESYEQYF
CDR3nt: TGTGCCAGCAGCCCCGGGACAGAGTCCTACGAGCAGTACTTC

abundance: many
v_gene: TRBV6-5
j_gene: TRBJ1-2
d_gene: -
CDR3aa: CASSRPSIGIHGYTF
CDR3nt: TGTGCCAGCAGTAGACCTAGCATCGGGATTCACGGCTACACCTTC

abundance: few
v_gene: TRBV30
j_gene: TRBJ1-4
d_gene: TRBD1
CDR3aa: CAWTRQGARGNEKLFF
CDR3nt: TGTGCCTGGACTCGACAGGGGGCAAGGGGCAATGAAAAACTGTTTTTT

abundance: -
v_gene: TRBV5-6
j_gene: TRBJ2-7
d_gene: TRBD2
CDR3aa: CASSLWGGDFSYEQYF
CDR3nt: TGTGCCAGCAGCTTGTGGGGGGGGGACTTCTCCTACGAGCAGTACTTC

abundance: -
v_gene: TRBV4-1
j_gene: TRBJ1-5
d_gene: -
CDR3aa: CASSYSGRGEQPQHF
CDR3nt: TGCGCCAGCAGTTATTCGGGTCGGGGAGAACAGCCCCAGCATTTT

abundance: -
v_gene: TRBV4-1
j_gene: TRBJ2-2
d_gene: -
CDR3aa: CASSERVFANTGELFF
CDR3nt: TGCGCCAGCAGCGAACGGGTATTCGCGAACACCGGGGAGCTGTTTTTT

abundance: -
v_gene: TRBV5-1
j_gene: TRBJ1-2
d_gene: -
CDR3aa: CASSPRIGGVDGYTF
CDR3nt: TGCGCCAGCAGCCCGAGGATTGGGGGCGTCGATGGCTACACCTTC

abundance: -
v_gene: TRBV5-4
j_gene: TRBJ2-5
d_gene: -
CDR3aa: CASSFGQTETQYF
CDR3nt: TGTGCCAGCAGCTTTGGACAGACTGAGACCCAGTACTTC

abundance: -
v_gene: TRBV28
j_gene: TRBJ2-7
d_gene: TRBD2
CDR3aa: CASSNTGGRHYEQYF
CDR3nt: TGTGCCAGCAGTAATACGGGGGGTAGACACTACGAGCAGTACTTC

abundance: -
v_gene: TRBV5-1
j_gene: TRBJ2-7
d_gene: -
CDR3aa: CASSYGPRTGEDEQYF
CDR3nt: TGCGCCAGCAGCTACGGACCACGAACAGGGGAGGACGAGCAGTACTTC

abundance: -
v_gene: TRBV27
j_gene: TRBJ1-1
d_gene: -
CDR3aa: CASSLSAGALTEAFF
CDR3nt: TGTGCCAGCAGTTTATCTGCGGGGGCCCTCACTGAAGCTTTCTTT

abundance: -
v_gene: TRBV5-1
j_gene: TRBJ2-7
d_gene: -
CDR3aa: CASSLQRASYEQYF
CDR3nt: TGCGCCAGCAGCTTGCAGCGCGCGAGTTACGAGCAGTACTTC

abundance: -
v_gene: TRBV10-3
j_gene: TRBJ1-2
d_gene: -
CDR3aa: CAISETGPFYGYTF
CDR3nt: TGTGCCATCAGTGAAACAGGACCCTTCTATGGCTACACCTTC

abundance: -
v_gene: TRBV5-1
j_gene: TRBJ1-4
d_gene: TRBD1
CDR3aa: CASSLGGSSTNEKLFF
CDR3nt: TGCGCCAGCAGCTTAGGGGGCTCATCGACTAATGAAAAACTGTTTTTT

abundance: few
v_gene: TRBV27
j_gene: TRBJ2-3
d_gene: TRBD2
CDR3aa: CASSPLAGGTDTQYF
CDR3nt: TGTGCCAGCAGTCCCCTAGCGGGAGGGACAGATACGCAGTATTTT

abundance: -
v_gene: TRBV6-5
j_gene: TRBJ2-7
d_gene: TRBD1
CDR3aa: CASNPTGGKGYEQYF
CDR3nt: TGTGCCAGCAACCCGACAGGGGGAAAGGGTTACGAGCAGTACTTC

abundance: -
v_gene: TRBV7-3
j_gene: TRBJ1-5
d_gene: TRBD1
CDR3aa: CASSITGEGNQPQHF
CDR3nt: TGTGCCAGCAGCATCACAGGGGAGGGCAATCAGCCCCAGCATTTT

abundance: -
v_gene: TRBV5-1
j_gene: TRBJ2-1
d_gene: TRBD2
CDR3aa: CASSYLLAGGPNEQFF
CDR3nt: TGCGCCAGCAGCTATTTACTAGCGGGAGGGCCTAATGAGCAGTTCTTC

abundance: -
v_gene: TRBV6-5
j_gene: TRBJ1-2
d_gene: TRBD1
CDR3aa: CASSSDRSYGYTF
CDR3nt: TGTGCCAGCAGCTCGGACAGGAGCTATGGCTACACCTTC

abundance: -
v_gene: TRBV5-1
j_gene: TRBJ2-2
d_gene: -
CDR3aa: CASSPLAGELFF
CDR3nt: TGCGCCAGCAGCCCCCTAGCCGGGGAGCTGTTTTTT

abundance: -
v_gene: TRBV4-2
j_gene: TRBJ2-1
d_gene: TRBD2
CDR3aa: CASSQRLAGYNEQFF
CDR3nt: TGTGCCAGCAGCCAGAGACTAGCGGGCTACAATGAGCAGTTCTTC

abundance: -
v_gene: TRBV9
j_gene: TRBJ2-3
d_gene: -
CDR3aa: CASSARGDRTDTQYF
CDR3nt: TGTGCCAGCAGCGCCAGGGGGGACCGCACAGATACGCAGTATTTT

abundance: -
v_gene: TRBV7-8
j_gene: TRBJ1-1
d_gene: -
CDR3aa: CASSSGEGNTEAFF
CDR3nt: TGTGCCAGCAGCTCGGGCGAGGGGAACACTGAAGCTTTCTTT

abundance: -
v_gene: TRBV2
j_gene: TRBJ1-5
d_gene: -
CDR3aa: CASSERAPRGNQPQHF
CDR3nt: TGTGCCAGCAGTGAACGTGCCCCCCGGGGCAATCAGCCCCAGCATTTT

abundance: -
v_gene: TRBV7-8
j_gene: TRBJ2-1
d_gene: TRBD2
CDR3aa: CASSVSGNAHEQFF
CDR3nt: TGTGCCAGCAGCGTGAGCGGGAACGCTCATGAGCAGTTCTTC

abundance: -
v_gene: TRBV13
j_gene: TRBJ1-2
d_gene: -
CDR3aa: CASSLEDSYGYTF
CDR3nt: TGTGCCAGCAGCTTAGAGGACAGCTATGGCTACACCTTC

abundance: once
v_gene: TRBV2
j_gene: TRBJ1-1
d_gene: -
CDR3aa: CASSVETGTEAFF
CDR3nt: TGTGCCAGCAGTGTAGAGACGGGCACTGAAGCTTTCTTT

abundance: -
v_gene: TRBV27
j_gene: TRBJ1-2
d_gene: -
CDR3aa: CASSLSGEGEADGYTF
CDR3nt: TGTGCCAGCAGTTTATCGGGTGAAGGGGAGGCCGATGGCTACACCTTC

abundance: few
v_gene: TRBV4-1
j_gene: TRBJ1-2
d_gene: TRBD1
CDR3aa: CASSQGQGGYGYPF
CDR3nt: TGCGCCAGCAGCCAAGGACAGGGTGGCTATGGCTACCCCTTC

abundance: -
v_gene: TRBV14
j_gene: TRBJ2-5
d_gene: TRBD2
CDR3aa: CASSLIAGVRETQYF
CDR3nt: TGTGCCAGCAGCCTCATAGCGGGGGTGCGGGAGACCCAGTACTTC

abundance: -
v_gene: TRBV30
j_gene: TRBJ1-1
d_gene: TRBD1
CDR3aa: CALDREGPEAFF
CDR3nt: TGTGCCTTGGACAGGGAAGGCCCTGAAGCTTTCTTT

abundance: -
v_gene: TRBV27
j_gene: TRBJ1-5
d_gene: -
CDR3aa: CASSRSYNQPQHF
CDR3nt: TGTGCCAGCAGTCGCAGTTACAATCAGCCCCAGCATTTT

abundance: -
v_gene: TRBV10-3
j_gene: TRBJ2-5
d_gene: TRBD2
CDR3aa: CAISDLFLAGVMETQYF
CDR3nt: TGTGCCATCAGTGATCTTTTTCTAGCGGGAGTGATGGAGACCCAGTACTTC

abundance: few
v_gene: TRBV19
j_gene: TRBJ2-3
d_gene: -
CDR3aa: CASSAGSTDTQYF
CDR3nt: TGTGCCAGTAGTGCGGGAAGCACAGATACGCAGTATTTT

abundance: -
v_gene: TRBV27
j_gene: TRBJ1-1
d_gene: -
CDR3aa: CASSFGGTYTEAFF
CDR3nt: TGTGCCAGCAGTTTTGGAGGCACCTACACTGAAGCTTTCTTT

abundance: -
v_gene: TRBV6-6
j_gene: TRBJ1-1
d_gene: -
CDR3aa: CASRGGLNTEAFF
CDR3nt: TGTGCCAGCAGAGGCGGGCTGAACACTGAAGCTTTCTTT

abundance: -
v_gene: TRBV7-3
j_gene: TRBJ2-1
d_gene: TRBD2
CDR3aa: CASSLASGGYNEQFF
CDR3nt: TGTGCCAGCAGCTTAGCTAGCGGGGGGTACAATGAGCAGTTCTTC

abundance: -
v_gene: TRBV9
j_gene: TRBJ1-4
d_gene: -
CDR3aa: CASSEGWTNEKLFF
CDR3nt: TGTGCCAGCAGCGAGGGGTGGACTAATGAAAAACTGTTTTTT

abundance: few
v_gene: TRBV2
j_gene: TRBJ2-7
d_gene: -
CDR3aa: CASSAGTYYEQYF
CDR3nt: TGTGCCAGCAGTGCCGGGACTTACTACGAGCAGTACTTC

abundance: -
v_gene: TRBV29-1
j_gene: TRBJ2-2
d_gene: -
CDR3aa: CSVAWGPATGELFF
CDR3nt: TGCAGCGTGGCATGGGGGCCGGCCACCGGGGAGCTGTTTTTT

abundance: once
v_gene: TRBV28
j_gene: TRBJ2-6
d_gene: TRBD1
CDR3aa: CASSSGGHLSGANVLTF
CDR3nt: TGTGCCAGCAGTTCAGGGGGCCACCTCTCTGGGGCCAACGTCCTGACTTTC

abundance: few
v_gene: TRBV27
j_gene: TRBJ2-7
d_gene: -
CDR3aa: CASSLEAGLYEQYF
CDR3nt: TGTGCCAGCAGTTTAGAAGCAGGACTCTACGAGCAGTACTTC

abundance: -
v_gene: TRBV5-1
j_gene: TRBJ2-1
d_gene: TRBD2
CDR3aa: CASSLVPSGQDNEQFF
CDR3nt: TGCGCCAGCAGCTTGGTCCCTAGCGGGCAAGACAATGAGCAGTTCTTC

abundance: -
v_gene: TRBV5-8
j_gene: TRBJ1-5
d_gene: -
CDR3aa: CASRPWGGNNQPQHF
CDR3nt: TGTGCCAGCAGACCCTGGGGGGGGAACAATCAGCCCCAGCATTTT

abundance: -
v_gene: TRBV5-1
j_gene: TRBJ1-5
d_gene: -
CDR3aa: CASSQAGYSNQPQHF
CDR3nt: TGCGCCAGCAGCCAGGCGGGTTATAGCAATCAGCCCCAGCATTTT

abundance: -
v_gene: TRBV27
j_gene: TRBJ2-7
d_gene: TRBD1
CDR3aa: CASSPGQVSYEQYF
CDR3nt: TGTGCCAGCAGCCCAGGACAGGTCTCCTACGAGCAGTACTTC

abundance: once
v_gene: TRBV19
j_gene: TRBJ2-3
d_gene: -
CDR3aa: CASKRGFTDTQYF
CDR3nt: TGTGCCAGTAAAAGGGGGTTCACAGATACGCAGTATTTT